This is a list of T cell receptor beta chains from one sample in a study of shared T cell receptors in the human thymus. The table came from immunoSEQ multiplex PCR; TCRdb's copy has only in-frame clones and leaves some out. The sample yields 600,000 to 900,000 clones, 70% to 90% seen once. These data also featured in a second study, about human thymus T cells.

The sample consisted of thymocytes. The receptors shown here come from a girl under three years old with a congenital heart defect. The CDR3 runs from the conserved cysteine through the conserved F or W. Clone sizes are given selectively: once, few, many, or a class where the clone is expanded.

j_call clone_size v_call cdr3_aa
TRBJ2-1 NA TRBV11-2 CASSLDRGEGAAEQFF
TRBJ1-5 NA TRBV7-6 CASSLSRTEFSNQPQHF
TRBJ2-2 few TRBV5-1 CASSFWGVTGELFF
TRBJ1-1 NA TRBV7-2 CASSPAGDTEAFF
TRBJ2-4 NA TRBV7-6 CASSPSRSLAKNIQYF
TRBJ2-7 few TRBV4-3 CASSQDRELAGGHRYEQYF
TRBJ2-5 NA TRBV5-1 CASSRDKQETQYF
TRBJ1-5 NA TRBV7-2 CASSPSGTGGIPQHF
TRBJ1-2 NA TRBV12-5 CASGPGQVDGYTF
TRBJ1-2 NA TRBV15 CATSRDQARNYGYTF
TRBJ1-2 NA TRBV19 CASSIADRGEHGYTF